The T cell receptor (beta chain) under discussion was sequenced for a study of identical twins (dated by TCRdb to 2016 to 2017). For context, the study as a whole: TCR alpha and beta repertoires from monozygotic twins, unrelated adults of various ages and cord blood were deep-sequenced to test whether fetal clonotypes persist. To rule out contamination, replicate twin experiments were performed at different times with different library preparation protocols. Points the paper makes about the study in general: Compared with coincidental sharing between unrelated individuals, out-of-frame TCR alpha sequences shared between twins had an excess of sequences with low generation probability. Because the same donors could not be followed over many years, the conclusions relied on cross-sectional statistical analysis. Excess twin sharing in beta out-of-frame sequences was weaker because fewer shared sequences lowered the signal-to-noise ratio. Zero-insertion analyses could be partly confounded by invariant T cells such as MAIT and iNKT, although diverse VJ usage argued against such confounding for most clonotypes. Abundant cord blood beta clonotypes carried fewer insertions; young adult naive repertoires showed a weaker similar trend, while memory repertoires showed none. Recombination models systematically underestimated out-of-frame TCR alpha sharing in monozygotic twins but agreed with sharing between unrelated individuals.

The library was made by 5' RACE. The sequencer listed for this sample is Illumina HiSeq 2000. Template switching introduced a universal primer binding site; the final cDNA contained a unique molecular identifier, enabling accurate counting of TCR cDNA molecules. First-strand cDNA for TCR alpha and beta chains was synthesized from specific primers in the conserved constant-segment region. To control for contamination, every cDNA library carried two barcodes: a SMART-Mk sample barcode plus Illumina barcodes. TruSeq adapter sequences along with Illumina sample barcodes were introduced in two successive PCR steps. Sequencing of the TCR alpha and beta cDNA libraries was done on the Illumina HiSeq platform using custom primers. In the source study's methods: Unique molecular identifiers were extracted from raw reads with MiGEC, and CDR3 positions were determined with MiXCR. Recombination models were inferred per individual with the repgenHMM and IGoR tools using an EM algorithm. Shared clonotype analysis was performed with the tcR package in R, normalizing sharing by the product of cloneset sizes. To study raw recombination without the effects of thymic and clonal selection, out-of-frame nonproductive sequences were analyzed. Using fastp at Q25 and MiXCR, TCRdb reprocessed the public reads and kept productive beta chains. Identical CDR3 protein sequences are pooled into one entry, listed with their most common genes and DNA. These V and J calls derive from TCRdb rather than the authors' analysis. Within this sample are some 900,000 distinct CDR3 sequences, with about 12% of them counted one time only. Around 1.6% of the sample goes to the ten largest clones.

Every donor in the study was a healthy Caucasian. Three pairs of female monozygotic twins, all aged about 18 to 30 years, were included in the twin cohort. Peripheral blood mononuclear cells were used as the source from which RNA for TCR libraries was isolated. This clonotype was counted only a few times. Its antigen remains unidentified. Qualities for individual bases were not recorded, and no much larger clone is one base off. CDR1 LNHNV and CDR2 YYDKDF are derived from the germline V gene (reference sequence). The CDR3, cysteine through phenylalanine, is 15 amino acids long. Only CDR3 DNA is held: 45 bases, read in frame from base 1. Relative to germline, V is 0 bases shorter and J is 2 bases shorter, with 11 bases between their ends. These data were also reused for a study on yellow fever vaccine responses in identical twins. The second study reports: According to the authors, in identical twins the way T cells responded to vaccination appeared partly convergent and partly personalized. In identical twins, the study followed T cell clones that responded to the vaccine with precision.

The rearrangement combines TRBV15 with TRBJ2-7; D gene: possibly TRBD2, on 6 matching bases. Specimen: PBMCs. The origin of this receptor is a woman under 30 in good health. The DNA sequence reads TGTGCCACCAGCAGAGAGCGGGATACTACCTACGAGCAGTACTTC. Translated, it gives CATSRERDTTYEQYF.